This is a list of T cell receptor beta chains from one sample in a study of blood T cell repertoires in COVID-19. The method was immunoSEQ multiplex PCR; TCRdb's version includes in-frame clones alone and lacks a portion of them. In the table there are approximately 190,000 clones, roughly 86% of which are singletons. Sequencing was done on a sample of PBMCs or T cells enriched from blood (not recorded which). The receptors were gathered from a woman aged 35 to 49 in a cohort exposed to, infected with or recovered from COVID-19 (not recorded which). Each CDR3 is given with its conserved first and last residue. Fields, in order: V gene, D gene, CDR3 length, J gene, clone size, CDR3 DNA, CDR3 protein. A D gene is named only where the DNA matches it firmly. Only some rows state a clone size, as once, few, many or a class for expanded clones.

>TRBV29-1|.|11|TRBJ2-7|few
TGCAGCGCCAAGGACAGCCACGAGCAGTACTTC
CSAKDSHEQYF
>TRBV19|.|15|TRBJ2-1|.
TGTGCCAGTAGTATAGGCAGGGGCGCCTACAATGAGCAGTTCTTC
CASSIGRGAYNEQFF
>TRBV5-1|.|13|TRBJ1-1|.
TGCGCCAGCAGCTTGCGGGGGTTGGGTGAAGCTTTCTTT
CASSLRGLGEAFF
>TRBV4-1|TRBD1|15|TRBJ2-7|.
TGCGCCAGCAGCCAGTTCCCGGACAGGGCTGGGGAGCAGTACTTC
CASSQFPDRAGEQYF
>TRBV6-2/TRBV6-3|.|13|TRBJ1-1|.
TGTGCCAGCAGTTACGTCCGGGACACTGAAGCTTTCTTT
CASSYVRDTEAFF
>TRBV3-1/TRBV3-2|TRBD2|15|TRBJ2-1|few
TGTGCCAGCAGCCAGAGGCTAGCGGGAGTGGTTGAGCAGTTCTTC
CASSQRLAGVVEQFF
>TRBV11-2|.|18|TRBJ1-1|.
TGTGCCAGCAGCTTAGGGCCCCAGGGGACCGTGAGGGGCACTGAAGCTTTCTTT
CASSLGPQGTVRGTEAFF
>TRBV21-1|.|17|TRBJ1-1|once
TGTGCCAGCAGCAAAGAGGTTGCGGGCAGGGGAAGCACTGAAGCTTTCTTT
CASSKEVAGRGSTEAFF
>TRBV5-1|.|15|TRBJ2-3|.
TGCGCCAGCAGCTTGGCCGGGACTTTTACAGATACGCAGTATTTT
CASSLAGTFTDTQYF
>TRBV11-3|TRBD1|14|TRBJ1-2|.
TGTGCCAGCAGCTTGGGGACAGTTAACTATGGCTACACCTTC
CASSLGTVNYGYTF
>TRBV24-1|.|15|TRBJ1-2|.
TGTGCCACCAGTGATTTGAGGGGCCCGAGCTATGGCTACACCTTC
CATSDLRGPSYGYTF